The next 13 T cell receptor beta chains were all read from a single sample in a study of blood T cell repertoires in COVID-19. Clones were read by immunoSEQ multiplex PCR, and TCRdb kept only the in-frame ones, dropping some. The table shows about 74,000 clones, with 70% to 90% occurring only once. Sequencing was carried out using peripheral blood. These receptors were taken from an elderly woman with active or convalescent COVID-19.

V is TRBV5-1 and J is TRBJ2-5, with D perhaps matching TRBD2 (5 bases). Trimming pared 0 bases from V and 3 bases from J, leaving 9 bases between. CDR1 and CDR2 from the germline V gene are SGHRS and YFSETQ. The CDR3 totals 14 residues. The CDR3 DNA sequence: TGCGCCAGCAGCTTGGTTAAGGAGGAAGAGACCCAGTACTTC. Translated, it gives CASSLVKEEETQYF.

The rearrangement uses TRBV19 and TRBJ2-1; tentatively, D is TRBD2 (5 bases). Trimming pared 3 bases from V and 5 bases from J, leaving 11 bases between. In germline, CDR1 is LNHDA, CDR2 SQIVND (reference sequence). CDR3 size: 14 residues. The CDR3 is CASSISLANNEQFF. The CDR3 DNA reads as TGTGCCAGTAGTATTTCCCTAGCCAACAATGAGCAGTTCTTC. Full variable domain (remainder filled in from reference TRBV19 and TRBJ2-1): DGGITQSPKYLFRKEGQNVTLSCEQNLNHDAMYWYRQDPGQGLRLIYYSQIVNDFQKGDIAEGYSVSREKKESFPLTVTSAQKNPTAFYLCASSISLANNEQFFGPGTRLTVL.

This clone was counted a single time. V is TRBV27 and J is TRBJ1-2, with 7 bases fitting TRBD1. The length of the CDR3 is 15 residues. The J segment lost 4 bases and the V segment lost 5 bases, leaving 10 bases of the junction unmatched. CDR1 is MNHEY and CDR2 is SMNVEV in the germline V gene (reference sequence). The CDR3 DNA follows: TGTGCCAGCAGTCCCCCCGGGACAGCAGCCTATGGCTACACCTTC. Translation gives CASSPPGTAAYGYTF.

The CDR3 DNA sequence: TGTGCCAGCATATCTCCCGCCTACGAGCAGTACTTC. Amino acids: CASISPAYEQYF. The J gene is TRBJ2-7, the V gene TRBV6-5, with D unclear. The CDR3 loop spans 12 amino acids. Germline values: CDR1 MNHEY, CDR2 SVGAGI. The V gene lost 7 bases and the J gene lost 2 bases, with 9 bases spanning the gap.

This clone was observed a few times. The chain has TRBV7-2 and TRBJ1-3, with D unresolved. From germline, CDR1 is SGHTA and CDR2 FQGNSA. Trimming removed 3 bases at V and 0 bases at J, with 12 bases between. This CDR3 comprises 16 residues. CDR3 residues: CASSFHSPYSGNTIYF. Here the CDR3 DNA reads TGTGCCAGCAGCTTCCACAGCCCCTACTCTGGAAACACCATATATTTT.

The rearrangement joins TRBV5-6 to TRBJ1-1; the D gene is possibly TRBD1 (6 bases). Germline V gene lookup returns CDR1 SGHDT and CDR2 YYEEEE. V lost 7 bases and J 4 bases, leaving 11 bases between the germline ends. This CDR3 spans 12 amino acids. CDR3 residues: CASGGQTTEAFF. CDR3 coding DNA: TGTGCCAGCGGAGGACAGACCACTGAAGCTTTCTTT.

This clone was seen only a few times. J is TRBJ2-2 and V is TRBV7-2; 9 bases line up with TRBD2. Germline assignment: CDR1 SGHTA and CDR2 FQGNSA. This CDR3 is 17 amino acids long. After removal of 5 bases from V and 4 bases from J, the junction contained 11 bases not matched to a gene. The CDR3 loop is CASSPSGVPPGTGELFF. As DNA, the CDR3 is TGTGCCAGCAGCCCTAGCGGGGTCCCTCCTGGCACCGGGGAGCTGTTTTTT. Complete variable domain (other parts from reference TRBV7-2 and TRBJ2-2): GAGVSQSPSNKVTEKGKDVELRCDPISGHTALYWYRQSLGQGLEFLIYFQGNSAPDKSGLPSDRFSAERTGGSVSTLTIQRTQQEDSAVYLCASSPSGVPPGTGELFFGEGSRLTVL.

This chain links TRBV9 with TRBJ2-3, with 7 bases matching TRBD1. Germline V gives CDR1 SGDLS, CDR2 YYNGEE. V lost 4 bases and J lost 6; bases outside the gene matches: 14. The CDR3 runs to 16 residues. CDR3 DNA: TGTGCCAGCAGCAAACAGGGGCTGGGTCGTTTGGATACGCAGTATTTT. It codes for CASSKQGLGRLDTQYF.

The rearrangement uses TRBV6-5 and TRBJ1-4; 12 bases are a match to TRBD1. CDR1 is MNHEY, CDR2 SVGAGI, per germline. After removal of 6 bases from V and 6 bases from J, the junction contained 5 bases not matched to a gene. CDR3 length: 15 residues. The CDR3 reads CASSDGTGGDEKLFF. In nucleotides, the CDR3 is TGTGCCAGCAGCGATGGGACAGGGGGCGATGAAAAACTGTTTTTT.

This sequence joins TRBV6-5 and TRBJ1-2; 7 bases line up with TRBD1. The CDR3 sequence is 14 residues long. Germline trimming cut 6 bases from V and 2 bases from J; bases unmatched to any gene: 6. Looked up from germline, CDR1 is MNHEY and CDR2 is SVGAGI. The CDR3 spells CASRTPGQNYGYTF. The CDR3 DNA reads TGTGCCAGCAGGACCCCGGGACAGAACTATGGCTACACCTTC.

The V call is TRBV5-1, the J call TRBJ2-2, with TRBD1 matching over 7 bases. V dropped 4 bases and J dropped 0; count of bases not matched to a gene: 9. This CDR3 contains 17 residues. Germline-derived CDR1 and CDR2 are SGHRS and YFSETQ. The CDR3 sequence: CASSRLEGAANTGELFF. The CDR3 DNA reads TGCGCCAGCAGCCGCCTTGAGGGGGCAGCGAACACCGGGGAGCTGTTTTTT.

The chain recombines TRBV27 with TRBJ2-5, with a tentative D call TRBD2 (6 bases). The CDR3 covers 16 residues. Between the trimmed V and J ends, which lost 8 bases and 4 bases, there was a span of 23 bases. Germline V lookup: CDR1 MNHEY, CDR2 SMNVEV (reference sequence). CDR3 bases: TGTGCCAGCCACAAGGGCGGGACGGCTCTTGGAGAGACCCAGTACTTC. Translating it yields CASHKGGTALGETQYF.

This chain links TRBV30 with TRBJ1-2, with D maybe TRBD1 (5 bases). Trimming removed 3 bases at V and 8 bases at J, with 22 bases between. This CDR3 is 15 amino acids long. Per germline, CDR1 GTSNPN and CDR2 SVGIG (reference sequence). The CDR3 DNA sequence: TGTGCCTGGAGGGCTGGGCAGGGTGAATTGAGGGGCTACACCTTC. Its protein is CAWRAGQGELRGYTF.